The T cell receptor (beta chain) under discussion was sequenced for a study of long-term antiretroviral therapy in people with HIV. About the study: The oldest samples precede the 2015 immediate-ART recommendation by about a decade.

The J segment lost 1 base and the V segment lost 6 bases, leaving 5 bases of the junction unmatched. CDR3 size: 14 residues. Germline V CDR1 and CDR2: SEHNR, FQNEAQ (reference sequence). General study points: All time points showed a repertoire dominated by clones expanded before ART. Repertoires from HIV showed CDR3 length ranges narrower than those of controls.

Notes on this clone: Its antigen is currently unknown.

With survey level as its setting, the immunoSEQ assay was v3.0. Sequencing set out to capture roughly 40,000-55,000 T-cell genomes per sample. TCRdb's copy holds only in-frame clones and misses some; the assay was immunoSEQ multiplex PCR. The sample has about 6,500 clones, approximately 83% seen once. V and J are TRBV7-9 and TRBJ1-1; the match to TRBD1 covers 7 bases. Sample: unsorted PBMCs, taken 3.7 years after starting antiretroviral therapy. This receptor was taken from a woman between 50 and 59 years old with HIV. DNA of the CDR3: TGTGCCAGCAGTCCAACAGGGGCGAACACTGAAGCTTTCTTT. Protein product: CASSPTGANTEAFF.